This T cell receptor (beta chain) was found in a study of T cell clusters in autoimmune cytopenias. Study-wide points: No experiment has yet validated the function of the T cell clusters defined in silico. Active autoimmune hepatitis patients had around 2.9-fold fewer exclusive TRB clusters than healthy donors.

Each sample's input was roughly 230 ng genomic DNA, 38,000 or so genome equivalents. The germline gives CDR1 SGHRS, CDR2 YFSETQ. The CDR3 has 16 residues. Of note for this clonotype: What it recognizes is unknown.

One tube held mixed TRB-A and TRB-B primer pools for touch-down PCR. TCRdb reanalyzed the multiplex PCR reads, giving one entry per CDR3 protein sequence and no DNA. The listing records 6,000 to 7,000 distinct CDR3 sequences. This clonotype was obtained from a human donor with an autoimmune cytopenia or autoimmune hepatitis (not recorded which). The sample consisted of peripheral blood. This chain connects TRBV5-1 to TRBJ2-4; TCRdb proposes TRBD2, but this gene call is untestable without DNA. The CDR3 sequence: CASSTPSGGSKNIQYF. The whole variable domain, filled in from reference TRBV5-1 and TRBJ2-4, reads KAGVTQTPRYLIKTRGQQVTLSCSPISGHRSVSWYQQTPGQGLQFLFEYFSETQRNKGNFPGRFSGRQFSNSRSEMNVSTLELGDSALYLCASSTPSGGSKNIQYFGAGTRLSVL.